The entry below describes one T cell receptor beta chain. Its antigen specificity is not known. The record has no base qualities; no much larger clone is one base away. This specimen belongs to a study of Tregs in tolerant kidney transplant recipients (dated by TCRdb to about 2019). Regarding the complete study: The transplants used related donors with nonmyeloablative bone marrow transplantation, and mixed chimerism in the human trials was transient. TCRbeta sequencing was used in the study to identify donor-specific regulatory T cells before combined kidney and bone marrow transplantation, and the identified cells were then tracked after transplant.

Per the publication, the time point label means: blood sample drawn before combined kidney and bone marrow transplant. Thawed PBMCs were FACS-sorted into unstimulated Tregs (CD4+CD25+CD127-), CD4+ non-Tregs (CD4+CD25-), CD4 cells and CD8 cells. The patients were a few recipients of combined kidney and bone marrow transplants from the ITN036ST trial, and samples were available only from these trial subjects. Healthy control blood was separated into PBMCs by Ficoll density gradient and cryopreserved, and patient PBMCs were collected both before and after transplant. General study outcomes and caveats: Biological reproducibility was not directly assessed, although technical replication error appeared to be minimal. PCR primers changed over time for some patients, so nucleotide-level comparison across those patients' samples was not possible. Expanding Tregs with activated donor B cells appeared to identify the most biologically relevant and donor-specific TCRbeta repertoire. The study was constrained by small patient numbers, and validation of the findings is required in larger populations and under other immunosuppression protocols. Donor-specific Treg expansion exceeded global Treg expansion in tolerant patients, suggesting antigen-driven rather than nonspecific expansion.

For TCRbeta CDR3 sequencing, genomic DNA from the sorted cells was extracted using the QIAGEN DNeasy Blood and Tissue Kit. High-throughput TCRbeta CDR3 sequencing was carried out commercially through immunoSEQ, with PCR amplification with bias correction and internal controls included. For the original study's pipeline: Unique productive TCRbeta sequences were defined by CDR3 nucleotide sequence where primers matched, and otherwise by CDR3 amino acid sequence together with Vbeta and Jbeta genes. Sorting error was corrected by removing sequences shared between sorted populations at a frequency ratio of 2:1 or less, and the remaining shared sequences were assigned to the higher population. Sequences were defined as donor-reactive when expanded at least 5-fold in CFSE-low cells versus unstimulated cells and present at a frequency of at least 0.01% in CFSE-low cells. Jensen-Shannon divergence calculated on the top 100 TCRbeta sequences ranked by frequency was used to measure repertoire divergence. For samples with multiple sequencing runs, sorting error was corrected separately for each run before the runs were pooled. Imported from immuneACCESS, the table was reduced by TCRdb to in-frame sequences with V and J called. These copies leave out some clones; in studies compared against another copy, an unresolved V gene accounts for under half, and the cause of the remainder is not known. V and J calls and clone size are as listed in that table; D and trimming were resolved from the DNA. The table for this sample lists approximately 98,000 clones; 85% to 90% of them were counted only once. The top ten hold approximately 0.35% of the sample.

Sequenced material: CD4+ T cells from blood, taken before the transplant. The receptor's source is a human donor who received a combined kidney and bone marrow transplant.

The CDR3: CASSRTQETQYF. The bases are TGCGCCAGCAGCCGTACACAAGAAACGCAGTATTTT. The V and J segments used are TRBV5-1 and TRBJ2-3; the D gene is not confidently resolved. Relative to germline, V is 4 bases shorter and J is 9 bases shorter, with 12 bases between their ends. The germline V gene yields SGHRS for CDR1 and YFSETQ for CDR2. The CDR3 runs 12 amino acids, cysteine and phenylalanine included. Here the CDR3 DNA is all that survives: 36 bases in frame from base 1.